These 12 T cell receptor beta chains came from one sample sequenced in a study of blood T cells in healthy people across ages. The use of a sample-barcoded 5' primer and a J-beta primer mix characterized a second PCR of roughly 6 to 11 cycles. TCRdb used MiXCR to reprocess the 5' RACE reads, holding one entry per CDR3 protein. Of fewer than 1,000,000 distinct CDR3 sequences in the sample, under 45% are singletons; the top ten hold roughly 19%. What was sequenced was blood. The receptors here all came from a man aged 60 to 75 in good health.

Many counts were recorded for this clonotype. This may be a read error, as it is one base from a much larger clone. The CDR3 is CASSPPYEQYF. For the CDR3, the DNA is TGTGCCAGCAGTCCCCCCTACGAGCAGTACTTC. The chain joins TRBV28 to TRBJ2-7, with D unclear. CDR1 and CDR2 from the germline V gene are MDHEN and SYDVKM. The CDR3 has 11 amino acids. V lost 5 bases, J lost 2 bases, and 4 bases lay in between.

This chain uses TRBV7-2 with TRBJ1-6; D call uncertain. Trimming pared 6 bases from V and 7 bases from J, leaving 16 bases between. The CDR3 runs to 15 residues. CDR1 is SGHTA and CDR2 is FQGNSA in the germline V gene. The CDR3, as DNA: TGTGCCAGCAGATTGAGCAACGGAGACAATTCACCCCTCCACTTT. It encodes CASRLSNGDNSPLHF.

Ten or more counts support this clonotype. The chain has TRBV7-2 and TRBJ2-3; 12 bases match TRBD2. CDR3 length equals 18 residues. Germline V lookup: CDR1 SGHTA, CDR2 FQGNSA. Trimming took 5 bases from V and 1 from J; bases not matched to a gene: 10. The CDR3 here is CASSLTSGGSPGTDTQYF. The CDR3 bases are TGTGCCAGCAGCCTCACTAGCGGGGGGTCACCTGGCACAGATACGCAGTATTTT.

V usage is TRBV14 and J usage is TRBJ1-2; D possibly corresponds to TRBD1 (5 bases). This CDR3 is built from 12 residues. V was pared by 8 bases and J by 7 bases, with 14 bases between. From germline, CDR1 is SGHDN and CDR2 FVKESK. The CDR3 loop reads CASASGAFGYTF. CDR3 nucleotide sequence: TGTGCCAGCGCCTCTGGGGCGTTTGGCTACACCTTC.

The chain couples TRBV6-2 or TRBV6-3 to TRBJ2-5; no reliable D call. Germline CDR1 reads MNHEY; CDR2 reads SVGEGT. V lost 5 bases, J lost 1 base, and 11 bases lay in between. The CDR3 covers 14 residues. In DNA form, the CDR3 reads TGTGCCAGCAGTCACGGGCGGCTCCAAGAGACCCAGTACTTC. This sequence encodes CASSHGRLQETQYF.

The chain links TRBV2 to TRBJ2-1; TRBD2 is a possible D gene (6 bases). Looked up from germline, CDR1 is SNHLY and CDR2 is FYNNEI. The V end lost 4 bases, the J end lost 7 bases, and 8 bases lay between the germline ends. The CDR3 contains 12 residues. In DNA form, the CDR3 reads TGTGCCAGCAGTGTAGGAGGGAATGAGCAGTTCTTC. Amino acids: CASSVGGNEQFF.

The chain has TRBV5-5 and TRBJ2-1; D tentatively reads TRBD1 or TRBD2 (6 bases each). Trimming cost V 4 bases and J 5 bases, with 19 bases left between them. The CDR3 covers 16 residues. The V gene's germline CDR1 is SGHKS and CDR2 YYEKEE (reference sequence). The CDR3 sequence is CASSHGGGRDDNEQFF. CDR3 in DNA: TGTGCCAGCAGCCATGGAGGGGGGCGGGATGACAATGAGCAGTTCTTC.

The chain uses TRBV6-5 and TRBJ2-5; no reliable D call. The germline gives CDR1 MNHEY, CDR2 SVGAGI. This CDR3 comprises 13 residues. V lost 5 bases, J lost 5 bases, and 12 bases lay in between. The CDR3 sequence is CASSLLLGETQYF. The DNA for the CDR3 is TGTGCCAGCAGTCTTCTTCTTGGGGAGACCCAGTACTTC.

This clonotype was counted only a few times. J is TRBJ2-1 and V is TRBV12-3 or TRBV12-4; unclear D gene. The CDR3 has 13 residues. The V end was cut by 2 bases, the J end by 8 bases, with 10 bases between. Here the CDR3 DNA reads TGTGCCAGCAGTTTAACCCCAGCCGATGAGCAGTTCTTC. Translated, it gives CASSLTPADEQFF.

Details on this clonotype: At one of its ends the junction is not consistent with the germline gene, which may arise from a read error. J is TRBJ2-3 and V is TRBV5-1; D remains ambiguous. This CDR3 spans 14 amino acids. Per germline, CDR1 SGHRS and CDR2 YFSETQ. The chain's CDR3 is CASSFGDATDTQYF. The CDR3 nucleotides are TGCGCCAGTAGCTTCGGAGACGCCACAGATACGCAGTATTTT. Full variable domain (outside the CDR3, taken from reference TRBV5-1 and TRBJ2-3): KAGVTQTPRYLIKTRGQQVTLSCSPISGHRSVSWYQQTPGQGLQFLFEYFSETQRNKGNFPGRFSGRQFSNSRSEMNVSTLELGDSALYLCASSFGDATDTQYFGPGTRLTVL.

Worth noting for this clonotype: Given a much more abundant clone one base away, this may be a read error. The V call is TRBV5-5, the J call TRBJ2-4, with 7 bases aligning to TRBD1. Judging by the DNA end, TRBJ2-7 fits better; the J call may be wrong. The germline V gene encodes CDR1 SGHKS and CDR2 YYEKEE (reference sequence). The CDR3 length is 15 residues. The CDR3 sequence is CASSWLRDSLYEQYF. CDR3 coding DNA: TGTGCCAGCAGCTGGTTACGGGACAGCCTCTACGAGCAGTACTTC.

The chain is built from TRBV29-1 and TRBJ2-1; weak D call: TRBD2 (5 bases). V lost 6 bases to trimming and J lost 5 bases, with 11 bases between them. Germline CDR1 reads SQVTM; CDR2 reads ANQGSEA. The CDR3 consists of 12 residues. The CDR3 DNA is TGCAGCGTCATTACCGGGAACAATGAGCAGTTCTTC. Protein product: CSVITGNNEQFF.